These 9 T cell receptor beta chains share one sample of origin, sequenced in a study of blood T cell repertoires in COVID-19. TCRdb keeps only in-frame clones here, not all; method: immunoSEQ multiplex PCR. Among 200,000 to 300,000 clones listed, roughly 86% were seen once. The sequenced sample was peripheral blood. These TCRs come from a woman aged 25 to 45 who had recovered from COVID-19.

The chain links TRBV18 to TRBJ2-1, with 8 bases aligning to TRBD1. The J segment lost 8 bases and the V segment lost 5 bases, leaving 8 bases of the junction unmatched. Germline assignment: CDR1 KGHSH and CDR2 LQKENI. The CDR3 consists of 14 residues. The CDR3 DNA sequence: TGTGCCAGCTCATTGCAGGGGGCGATTGATGAGCAGTTCTTC. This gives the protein CASSLQGAIDEQFF.

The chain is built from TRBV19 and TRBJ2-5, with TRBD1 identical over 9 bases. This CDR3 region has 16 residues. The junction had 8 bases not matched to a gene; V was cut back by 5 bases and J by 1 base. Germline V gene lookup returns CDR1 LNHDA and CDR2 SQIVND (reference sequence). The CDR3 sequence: CASSGPGTGLQETQYF. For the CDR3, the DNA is TGTGCCAGTAGTGGGCCCGGGACAGGGCTCCAAGAGACCCAGTACTTC.

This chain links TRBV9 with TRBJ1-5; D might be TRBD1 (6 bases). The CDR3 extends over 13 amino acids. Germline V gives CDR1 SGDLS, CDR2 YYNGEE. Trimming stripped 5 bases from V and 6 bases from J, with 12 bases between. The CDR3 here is CASSSQGSQPQHF. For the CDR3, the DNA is TGTGCCAGCAGTTCACAGGGCAGTCAGCCCCAGCATTTT.

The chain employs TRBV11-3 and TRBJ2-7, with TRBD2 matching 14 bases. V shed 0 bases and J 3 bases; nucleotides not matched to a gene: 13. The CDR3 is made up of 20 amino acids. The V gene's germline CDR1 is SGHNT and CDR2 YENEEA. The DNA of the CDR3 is TGTGCCAGCAGCTTAGATCGGACTAGCGGGGGGCCCTACCGGCTCTACGAGCAGTACTTC. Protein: CASSLDRTSGGPYRLYEQYF.

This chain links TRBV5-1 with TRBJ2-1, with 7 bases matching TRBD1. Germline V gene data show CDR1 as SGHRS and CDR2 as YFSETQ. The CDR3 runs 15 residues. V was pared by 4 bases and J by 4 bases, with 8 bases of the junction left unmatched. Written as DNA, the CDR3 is TGCGCCAGCAGCCGGAGTGGGACAGAATACAATGAGCAGTTCTTC. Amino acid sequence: CASSRSGTEYNEQFF.

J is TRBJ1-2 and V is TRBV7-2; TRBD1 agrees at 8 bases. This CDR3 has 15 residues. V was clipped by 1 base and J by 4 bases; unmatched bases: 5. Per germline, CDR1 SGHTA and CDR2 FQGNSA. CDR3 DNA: TGTGCCAGCAGCTTAGAGGACAGGGCTCCCTATGGCTACACCTTC. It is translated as CASSLEDRAPYGYTF.

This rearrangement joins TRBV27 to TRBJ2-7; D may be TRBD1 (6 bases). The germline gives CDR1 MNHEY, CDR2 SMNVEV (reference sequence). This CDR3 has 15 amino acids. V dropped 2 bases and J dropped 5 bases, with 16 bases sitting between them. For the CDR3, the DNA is TGTGCCAGCAGTTTAATTCCCACAGGGACCGACGAGCAGTACTTC. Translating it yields CASSLIPTGTDEQYF.

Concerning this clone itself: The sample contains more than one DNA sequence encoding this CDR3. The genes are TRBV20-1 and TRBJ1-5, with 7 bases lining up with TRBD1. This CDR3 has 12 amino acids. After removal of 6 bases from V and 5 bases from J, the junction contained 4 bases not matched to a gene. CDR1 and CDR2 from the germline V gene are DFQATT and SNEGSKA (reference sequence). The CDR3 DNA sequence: TGCAGTGCAAGTCAGGGGGATCAGCCCCAGCATTTT. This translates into CSASQGDQPQHF.

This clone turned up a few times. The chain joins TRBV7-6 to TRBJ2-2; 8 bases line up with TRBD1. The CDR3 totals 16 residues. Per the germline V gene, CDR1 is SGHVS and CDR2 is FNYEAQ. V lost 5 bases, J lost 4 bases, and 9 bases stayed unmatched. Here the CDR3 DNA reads TGTGCCAGCAGCCGCATCAGGGGGCGCGGCACCGGGGAGCTGTTTTTT. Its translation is CASSRIRGRGTGELFF.